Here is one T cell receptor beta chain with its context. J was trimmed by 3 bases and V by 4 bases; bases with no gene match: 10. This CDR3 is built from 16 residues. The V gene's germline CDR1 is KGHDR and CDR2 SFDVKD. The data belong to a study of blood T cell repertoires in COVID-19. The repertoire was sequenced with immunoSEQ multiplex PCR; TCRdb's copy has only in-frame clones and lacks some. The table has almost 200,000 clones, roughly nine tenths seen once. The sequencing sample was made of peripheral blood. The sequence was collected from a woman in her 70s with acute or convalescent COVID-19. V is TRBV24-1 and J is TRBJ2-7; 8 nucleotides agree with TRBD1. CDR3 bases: TGTGCCACCAGTGACCGCCCGGACAGGGAGAGCTACGAGCAGTACTTC. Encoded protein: CATSDRPDRESYEQYF.